A selection of T cell receptor beta chains follows, all from one sample in a study of T cells after yellow fever vaccination. TCRdb fed the 5' RACE reads into MiXCR, producing one record per CDR3 protein. Among 100,000 to 150,000 distinct CDR3 sequences listed, about 8.8% were seen once. Here the sequenced sample was CD8+ T cells sorted from PBMCs, taken on the day of the yellow fever booster vaccination. Every receptor here comes from a young man who received the YFV17D yellow fever vaccine. Each CDR3 is given with its conserved first and last residue. The order of the fields is J gene, clone size, D gene, V gene, CDR3 DNA, CDR3 protein. D genes are given only for firm matches. Clone size, where shown, is once, few, many, or a class for clones that have expanded.

>TRBJ2-5|few|TRBD2|TRBV10-2
TGCGCCAGCGCACTAGCGGGGGGCCAAGAGACCCAGTACTTC
CASALAGGQETQYF
>TRBJ2-1|many|.|TRBV4-3
TGCGCCAGCAGCCGGGGCCGGCTTGATTTCGATGAGCAGTTCTTC
CASSRGRLDFDEQFF
>TRBJ2-1|few|.|TRBV4-3
TGCGCCAGCAGCCAGGATGCCGATGGCAATGAGCAGTTCTTC
CASSQDADGNEQFF
>TRBJ1-1|many|.|TRBV28
TGTGCCAGCAGTTGGCCGTTGGGCAGGGGCTTTGACACTGAAGCTTTCTTT
CASSWPLGRGFDTEAFF
>TRBJ1-5|few|TRBD1|TRBV19
TGTGCCAGTCAGTTCGGGACAGGGGTTCCTGATCAGCCCCAGCATTTT
CASQFGTGVPDQPQHF
>TRBJ1-2|few|.|TRBV6-5
TGTGCCAGCGGTCTCTGGACACATGGCTACACCTTC
CASGLWTHGYTF
>TRBJ2-2|.|.|TRBV12-3/TRBV12-4
TGTGCCAGCAGTTCCGGGTTGGACACCGGGGAGCTGTTTTTT
CASSSGLDTGELFF
>TRBJ2-1|few|TRBD2|TRBV27
TGTGCCAGCAGCTACTCTAGCGGGGGGCCTCAACTGGGGAATGAGCAGTTCTTC
CASSYSSGGPQLGNEQFF
>TRBJ2-6|.|TRBD1|TRBV19
TGTGCCAGTAGTGTTCCCCTCGGGACAGGGGGCACTGGGGCCAACGTCCTGACTTTC
CASSVPLGTGGTGANVLTF
>TRBJ2-1|many|.|TRBV24-1
TGTGCCACCAGTGATCTTAGGTATGAGCAGTTCTTC
CATSDLRYEQFF
>TRBJ2-5|few|.|TRBV4-3
TGCGCCAGCAGTCCGGGAGGGGGCCTTGAAGAGACCCAGTACTTC
CASSPGGGLEETQYF
>TRBJ1-5|.|.|TRBV6-5
TGTGCCAGCAGTCGGGCAGGGCATAGCAATCAGCCCCAGCATTTT
CASSRAGHSNQPQHF
>TRBJ1-1|.|TRBD1|TRBV19
TGTGCCAGTAGTATGACAGGGTACACTGAAGCTTTCTTT
CASSMTGYTEAFF
>TRBJ2-1|many|TRBD2|TRBV6-6
TGTGCCAGCAGGGGACTAGCGGGGTACAATGAGCAGTTCTTC
CASRGLAGYNEQFF
>TRBJ2-4|.|TRBD1|TRBV9
TGTGCCAGCAGCGTAGGGACAGGGAAGCCTCAGTACTTC
CASSVGTGKPQYF